This T cell receptor beta chain came from a study of blood T cell repertoires in COVID-19. Looking at the study overall: The samples span acute and convalescent COVID-19 from the United States, Italy and Spain. The cDNA or gDNA used as material had been derived from T cells, B-cell-depleted T cells, or PBMCs.

The CDR3 has 15 residues. Germline CDR1 reads LNHDA; CDR2 reads SQIVND (reference sequence). J lost 8 bases, V lost 0 bases, and 5 bases had no gene match. Study processing details: Nucleated cell counts were estimated from reference gene primer amplification. Only in-frame clones appear in the TCRdb table, and some are missing; sequencing was by immunoSEQ multiplex PCR. That table furnishes V, J and clone size, whereas the DNA furnished D and trimming. This sample has about 48,000 clones, with less than 95% found just once. This clonotype was sampled from a man aged 70-80 years with acute or convalescent COVID-19. Sequencing was carried out using peripheral blood. The chain uses TRBV19 and TRBJ2-1; the match to TRBD2 covers 9 bases. In nucleotides, the CDR3 is TGTGCCAGTAGTATAGATGGCGGGGGGGCGTATGAGCAGTTCTTC. It encodes CASSIDGGGAYEQFF.